Listed here are 23 T cell receptor beta chains from one sample, sequenced in a study of CD8+ T cells in alopecia areata. Treatment of the sample: oral pan-JAK inhibitor, 5-10 mg twice daily. TCR sequencing used cDNA made by reverse transcription of extracted RNA. Clones were sequenced by immunoSEQ multiplex PCR, and TCRdb holds only the in-frame ones, with some missing. The profile covers about 99,000 clones, with under 90% appearing a single time and around 10% taken by the ten largest. The source material was CD8+ T cells sorted from blood, sampled at approximately week 34, from a patient treated with tofacitinib. The receptors come from a human donor with alopecia areata.

This chain links TRBV4-1 with TRBJ2-3, with TRBD2 identical over 14 bases. V shed 4 bases, J shed 0 bases, and the junction held 3 bases outside the gene matches. CDR1 and CDR2 from the germline V gene are MGHRA and YSYEKL. This CDR3 is 17 amino acids long. CDR3 residues: CASSRRLAGGSTDTQYF. Here the CDR3 DNA reads TGCGCCAGCAGCCGTCGACTAGCGGGGGGGAGCACAGATACGCAGTATTTT.

Only one count was recorded for this clone. V gene TRBV29-1 combines with J gene TRBJ2-3; 7 bases map to TRBD2. Trimming cost V 1 base and J 9 bases; bases outside gene matches: 10. CDR3 length equals 14 residues. Germline V gives CDR1 SQVTM, CDR2 ANQGSEA. Here the CDR3 DNA reads TGCAGCGTTGAAGCTGGGGGGGACCCCACAACGCAGTATTTT. Translated, it gives CSVEAGGDPTTQYF.

The chain joins TRBV6-5 to TRBJ2-1; TRBD2 agrees at 10 bases. CDR3 size: 15 residues. The germline gives CDR1 MNHEY, CDR2 SVGAGI. V dropped 6 bases and J dropped 0; count of bases not matched to a gene: 2. DNA for the CDR3: TGTGCCAGCAGCCCTAGCGGGAGCTCCTACAATGAGCAGTTCTTC. It translates to CASSPSGSSYNEQFF.

This clone was detected only a few times. The chain uses TRBV29-1 and TRBJ1-2, with 9 bases that match TRBD1. The V and J ends lost 3 bases and 2 bases, in that order; junction bases with no gene match: 4. CDR3 length: 14 residues. Germline assignment: CDR1 SQVTM and CDR2 ANQGSEA. The CDR3 here is CSVDGQGSNYGYTF. DNA for the CDR3: TGCAGCGTTGACGGACAGGGGTCCAACTATGGCTACACCTTC. The full variable domain, with the rest looked up from reference TRBV29-1 and TRBJ1-2, is SAVISQKPSRDICQRGTSLTIQCQVDSQVTMMFWYRQQPGQSLTLIATANQGSEATYESGFVIDKFPISRPNLTFSTLTVSNMSPEDSSIYLCSVDGQGSNYGYTFGSGTRLTVV.

The V call is TRBV27, the J call TRBJ2-5; D may correspond to TRBD1 or TRBD2 (5 bases each). The end of the DNA is better explained by TRBJ2-7, so the J call may be wrong. The germline V gene has CDR1 MNHEY and CDR2 SMNVEV (reference sequence). CDR3 size: 13 residues. DNA of the CDR3: TGTGCCAGTGGTTTGGGACCAAGCTCCGAGCAGTACTTC. Its protein product is CASGLGPSSEQYF.

The chain is built from TRBV6-1 and TRBJ1-3; D not resolved. The CDR3 is 14 residues long. Trimming shortened V by 5 bases and J by 4 bases, and 12 bases separated the two germline ends. CDR1 and CDR2 from the germline V gene are MNHNS and SASEGT. The CDR3 protein is CASSLKPKGNTIYF. CDR3 nucleotide sequence: TGTGCCAGCAGTCTAAAACCGAAAGGAAACACCATATATTTT.

J is TRBJ2-2 and V is TRBV10-3, with a tentative D call TRBD2 (6 bases). V lost 7 bases to trimming and J lost 5 bases, with 17 bases between them. Germline V gene data show CDR1 as ENHRY and CDR2 as SYGVKD. The CDR3 has 15 residues. The CDR3 spells CAIKVPDRGTGELFF. DNA of the CDR3: TGTGCCATCAAGGTCCCGGATCGGGGGACCGGGGAGCTGTTTTTT.

The genes are TRBV5-1 and TRBJ1-1; no clear D. Trimming took off 0 bases at V and 1 base at J, with 7 bases between the two ends. Looked up from germline, CDR1 is SGHRS and CDR2 is YFSETQ. The CDR3 has 14 amino acids. CDR3 coding DNA: TGCGCCAGCAGCTTGGGGTCGGCGAACACTGAAGCTTTCTTT. Protein product: CASSLGSANTEAFF.

This rearrangement joins TRBV4-2 to TRBJ2-7, with D unresolved. There are 15 residues in the CDR3. CDR1 LGHNA and CDR2 YNFKEQ come from the germline V gene. Trimming left V 0 bases short and J 2 bases short, with 11 bases between. CDR3 nucleotide sequence: TGTGCCAGCAGCCAAGAAGCAGAACCCACCTACGAGCAGTACTTC. Translated, it gives CASSQEAEPTYEQYF.

V and J are TRBV6-1 and TRBJ2-3; D remains ambiguous. The CDR3 is 14 amino acids. Trimming removed 4 bases from V and 1 base from J, with 9 bases in between. Germline CDR1 MNHNS, CDR2 SASEGT. As DNA, the CDR3 is TGTGCCAGCAGTGTCGGAGTCGGCACAGATACGCAGTATTTT. Its translation is CASSVGVGTDTQYF.

This clone appeared once. The V and J genes are TRBV29-1 and TRBJ2-2; D perhaps matches TRBD2 (5 bases). Trimming took 0 bases from V and 4 from J, leaving 12 bases between them. This CDR3 is 15 amino acids long. Germline CDR1 and CDR2: SQVTM and ANQGSEA. The DNA of the CDR3 is TGCAGCGTTGAAGATCTGCTAGGGAGCACCGGGGAGCTGTTTTTT. Its protein product is CSVEDLLGSTGELFF.

This chain links TRBV7-9 with TRBJ1-4, with 10 bases identical to TRBD1. CDR3 size: 14 residues. Germline V lookup: CDR1 SEHNR, CDR2 FQNEAQ (reference sequence). V trimming: 5 bases; J trimming: 8 bases; junction bases outside the gene matches: 5. The CDR3 nucleotides are TGTGCCAGCAGCCTGGACAGGGGGGAGGAAAAACTGTTTTTT. It encodes CASSLDRGEEKLFF.

The chain has TRBV15 and TRBJ2-2; 8 bases line up with TRBD2. With V trimmed by 4 bases and J by 5 bases, 6 bases remained unmatched. CDR1 and CDR2 from the germline V gene are LNHNV and YYDKDF (reference sequence). This CDR3 comprises 15 residues. The chain's CDR3 is CATSMRGAGTGELFF. As DNA, the CDR3 is TGTGCCACCAGCATGCGGGGGGCTGGGACCGGGGAGCTGTTTTTT.

The chain has TRBV7-9 and TRBJ2-7, with 7 positions matching TRBD1. V shed 4 bases, J shed 3 bases, and the junction held 3 bases outside the gene matches. Germline V gene sequence: CDR1 SEHNR, CDR2 FQNEAQ (reference sequence). CDR3 size: 13 residues. The CDR3: CASSSGQLYEQYF. The CDR3 nucleotides read TGTGCCAGCAGCTCGGGACAGCTCTACGAGCAGTACTTC.

This rearrangement joins TRBV19 to TRBJ2-7; D not certain. Germline V gene data show CDR1 as LNHDA and CDR2 as SQIVND (reference sequence). This CDR3 comprises 15 residues. V lost 2 bases, J lost 2 bases, and 13 bases lay in between. The CDR3 nucleotides are TGTGCCAGTAGTATAAAAGACACGCCGCCCTACGAGCAGTACTTC. It is translated as CASSIKDTPPYEQYF.

Concerning this clone itself: Distinct nucleotide sequences in the sample also encode this CDR3. J is TRBJ2-7 and V is TRBV5-1; D is uncertain. The V gene's germline CDR1 is SGHRS and CDR2 YFSETQ. This CDR3 region has 12 residues. V lost 2 bases and J 0 bases, leaving 3 bases between the germline ends. The CDR3 nucleotides are TGCGCCAGCAGCTTATCCTCCTACGAGCAGTACTTC. The encoded protein is CASSLSSYEQYF.

V is TRBV29-1 and J is TRBJ2-7; TRBD2 matches at 7 bases. Germline CDR1 SQVTM, CDR2 ANQGSEA. V lost 2 bases to trimming and J lost 3 bases; unmatched junction nucleotides: 4. This CDR3 has 13 amino acids. CDR3: CSVELADGYEQYF. CDR3 nucleotides: TGCAGCGTTGAACTAGCGGATGGCTACGAGCAGTACTTC.

The V and J genes are TRBV7-9 and TRBJ2-5; a possible D gene is TRBD1 (6 bases). Germline assignment: CDR1 SEHNR and CDR2 FQNEAQ (reference sequence). The CDR3 consists of 15 residues. The germline V and J ends were trimmed by 5 bases and 2 bases, with 15 bases remaining between them. The DNA of the CDR3 is TGTGCCAGCAGCCACGGACAGAGCTCACAAGAGACCCAGTACTTC. This gives the protein CASSHGQSSQETQYF.

The chain is built from TRBV27 and TRBJ2-5, with 12 bases that match TRBD1. Germline V gene sequence: CDR1 MNHEY, CDR2 SMNVEV (reference sequence). This CDR3 spans 16 amino acids. V was pared by 7 bases and J by 4 bases, with 10 bases of the junction left unmatched. The CDR3 loop is CASIGSGTGGLETQYF. CDR3 nucleotide sequence: TGTGCCAGCATTGGATCCGGGACAGGGGGCCTAGAGACCCAGTACTTC.

CDR3 bases: TGCGCCAGCAGCCAAGGGGGGACAGGGTACGACCATGGCTACACCTTC. Translating it yields CASSQGGTGYDHGYTF. The chain is built from TRBV4-1 and TRBJ1-2, with 9 bases fitting TRBD1. CDR1 MGHRA and CDR2 YSYEKL come from the germline V gene. The CDR3 length is 16 residues. V shed 1 base, J shed 6 bases, and the junction held 9 bases outside the gene matches.

This sequence joins TRBV11-2 and TRBJ2-7, with a weak D call TRBD1 (5 bases). Germline V gene lookup returns CDR1 SGHAT and CDR2 FQNNGV. The CDR3 extends over 14 amino acids. Trimming cost V 5 bases and J 2 bases, with 13 bases left between them. The CDR3 region has the DNA TGTGCCAGCAGCGATCCTGACAGAACCTACGAGCAGTACTTC. The encoded protein is CASSDPDRTYEQYF.

The chain uses TRBV29-1 and TRBJ2-7, with 9 bases matching TRBD1. Germline V gene sequence: CDR1 SQVTM, CDR2 ANQGSEA. Trimming took 3 bases from V and 0 from J; bases not matched to a gene: 3. The CDR3 loop spans 14 amino acids. DNA for the CDR3: TGCAGCGTTGAGGAGACAGGGGGCTCCTACGAGCAGTACTTC. As protein: CSVEETGGSYEQYF.

The chain employs TRBV4-1 and TRBJ2-2; no definite D call. Germline CDR1 and CDR2: MGHRA and YSYEKL. Trimming cost V 2 bases and J 4 bases, with 5 bases left between them. The CDR3 runs 13 residues. In DNA form, the CDR3 reads TGCGCCAGCAGCCAAATGGGCACCGGGGAGCTGTTTTTT. Residues: CASSQMGTGELFF.